Each of the 5 T cell receptor beta chains below was sequenced from the same sample in a study of Graves' ophthalmopathy and Graves' hyperthyroidism. RNA transcripts were the template, and TCR beta CDR3 regions were amplified from them. First-round RT-PCR used HTBI primers; second-round multiplex PCR followed. One entry per CDR3 protein results from TCRdb running MiXCR on the multiplex PCR reads. The sample holds 650,000 to 800,000 distinct CDR3 sequences, roughly two fifths seen once. Specimen: peripheral blood. The receptors shown here come from an adult man with Graves' ophthalmopathy.

V and J are TRBV25-1 and TRBJ1-1; the D is unclear. CDR1 and CDR2 (germline): MGHDK, SYGVNS. This CDR3 spans 13 amino acids. V was clipped by 6 bases and J by 4 bases, with 12 bases between them. The CDR3 here is CASRAYSGTEAFF. The CDR3, as DNA: TGTGCCAGCAGGGCATATTCGGGCACTGAAGCTTTCTTT.

V usage is TRBV7-9 and J usage is TRBJ2-1, with 13 bases that match TRBD2. The CDR3 runs 15 residues. In germline, CDR1 is SEHNR, CDR2 FQNEAQ (reference sequence). J was trimmed by 7 bases and V by 5 bases; bases with no gene match: 5. CDR3 residues: CASSLGTSGENEQFF. The CDR3 coding sequence is TGTGCCAGCAGCCTGGGGACTAGCGGGGAGAATGAGCAGTTCTTC. The complete variable domain, with remaining parts taken from reference TRBV7-9 and TRBJ2-1, reads DTGVSQNPRHKITKRGQNVTFRCDPISEHNRLYWYRQTLGQGPEFLTYFQNEAQLEKSRLLSDRFSAERPKGSFSTLEIQRTEQGDSAMYLCASSLGTSGENEQFFGPGTRLTVL.

This clonotype was detected only a few times. The chain carries TRBV5-1 and TRBJ2-7, with 8 bases matching TRBD2. The J segment lost 0 bases and the V segment lost 6 bases, leaving 5 bases of the junction unmatched. The CDR3 consists of 14 residues. Germline V gene sequence: CDR1 SGHRS, CDR2 YFSETQ. CDR3 sequence (DNA): TGCGCCAGCACCGTCAGCGGGGGCTCCTACGAGCAGTACTTC. This sequence encodes CASTVSGGSYEQYF.

Remarks on this clonotype: A much larger clone differs from this one at a single base, so this may be a read error. V gene TRBV7-9 combines with J gene TRBJ1-3; 7 bases align to TRBD1. Germline V CDR1 and CDR2: SEHNR, FQNEAQ (reference sequence). This CDR3 comprises 15 residues. The CDR3 DNA follows: TGTGCCAGCAGCTTACCCGACAGGGCTGGAGACACCATATATTTT. The encoded protein is CASSLPDRAGDTIYF.

This clonotype was seen repeatedly, ten times or more. The V gene is TRBV10-3, the J gene TRBJ2-5, with D unclear. The CDR3 is 13 residues long. In germline, CDR1 is ENHRY, CDR2 SYGVKD. V was shortened by 5 bases and J by 5 bases, with 12 bases between the two germline ends. CDR3 nucleotides: TGTGCCATCAGTTTTACTGCCAAGGAGACCCAGTACTTC. Residues: CAISFTAKETQYF.